Shown below are 7 T cell receptor beta chains from a single sample sequenced in a study of blood T cell repertoires in COVID-19. The protocol was immunoSEQ multiplex PCR, while the TCRdb copy is restricted to in-frame clones and leaves out a portion. Of around 120,000 clones in the sample, less than 90% were seen once. Sequences were obtained from peripheral blood. The receptors here all came from a man aged 80 or over with acute or convalescent COVID-19.

V is TRBV5-1 and J is TRBJ2-3, with D possibly being TRBD2 (5 bases). With 3 bases removed from V and 5 bases from J, the gap between germline ends came to 13 bases. The CDR3 contains 14 residues. Germline CDR1 reads SGHRS; CDR2 reads YFSETQ. The CDR3 DNA sequence: TGCGCCAGCAGCTGGACGGGGAGTAGAGATACGCAGTATTTT. Translated: CASSWTGSRDTQYF.

CDR3 protein: CASSLGTSGSPTEQFF. For the CDR3, the DNA is TGTGCCAGCAGCTTAGGGACTAGCGGATCCCCTACTGAGCAGTTCTTC. The chain uses TRBV7-8 and TRBJ2-1; TRBD2 matches at 10 bases. V was clipped by 1 base and J by 9 bases; unmatched bases: 9. The CDR3 runs to 16 residues. CDR1 is SGHVS, CDR2 FQNEAQ, per germline. Variable domain in full (rest from reference TRBV7-8 and TRBJ2-1): GAGVSQSPRYKVAKRGQDVALRCDPISGHVSLFWYQQALGQGPEFLTYFQNEAQLDKSGLPSDRFFAERPEGSVSTLKIQRTQQEDSAVYLCASSLGTSGSPTEQFFGPGTRLTVL.

This chain uses TRBV6-5 with TRBJ1-1, with 8 bases identical to TRBD1. The trim removed 6 bases at V and 0 bases at J, leaving 6 bases unmatched. The CDR3 runs to 15 residues. CDR1 and CDR2 from the germline V gene are MNHEY and SVGAGI. The CDR3 coding sequence is TGTGCCAGCAGAGCAGGGGGCGGCGTGAACACTGAAGCTTTCTTT. Its translation: CASRAGGGVNTEAFF.

The chain couples TRBV9 to TRBJ1-3; D possibly corresponds to TRBD1 (5 bases). Germline-derived CDR1 and CDR2 are SGDLS and YYNGEE. The CDR3 extends over 14 amino acids. Trimming stripped 3 bases from V and 4 bases from J, with 11 bases between. The CDR3 DNA reads TGTGCCAGCAGCGCCACAGGTTCGGGAAACACCATATATTTT. Translating gives CASSATGSGNTIYF.

The chain employs TRBV13 and TRBJ2-5; tentatively, D is TRBD1 (7 bases). Germline CDR1 reads PRHDT; CDR2 reads FYEKMQ (reference sequence). V dropped 5 bases and J dropped 4 bases, with 20 bases sitting between them. There are 16 residues in the CDR3. The CDR3 region is CASSQGRAGGSETQYF. The CDR3 nucleotides read TGTGCCAGCAGCCAAGGCCGGGCAGGGGGGTCAGAGACCCAGTACTTC.

The rearrangement joins TRBV7-2 to TRBJ1-4; possible D gene TRBD1, 6 bases. Germline loops: CDR1 SGHTA, CDR2 FQGNSA. The length of the CDR3 is 17 residues. V was shortened by 5 bases and J by 0 bases, with 16 bases between the two germline ends. The DNA of the CDR3 is TGTGCCAGCAGCACCGTTACAGGGTTTGCAACTAATGAAAAACTGTTTTTT. It encodes CASSTVTGFATNEKLFF.

This clone was counted once. The V call is TRBV5-4, the J call TRBJ1-5, with TRBD1 identical over 7 bases. Germline assignment: CDR1 SGHNT and CDR2 YYREEE (reference sequence). This CDR3 contains 16 residues. Losses at the gene ends were 3 bases for V and 6 bases for J; bases not matched to a gene: 12. Here the CDR3 reads CASSWTGRGSSQPQHF. In DNA, the CDR3 is TGTGCCAGCAGCTGGACAGGTCGTGGGTCGAGTCAGCCCCAGCATTTT.